Sequencing of this T cell receptor (beta chain) was carried out in a study of cytomegalovirus exposure and HLA in healthy donors. Researchers ran the PCR with 60 Vbeta and 13 Jbeta primers. The assay was immunoSEQ multiplex PCR, and TCRdb's table has in-frame clones only and misses some. The table lists 90,000 to 100,000 clones, about three fifths of them singletons. The ends were cut back, 8 bases at V and 5 bases at J, with 15 bases in the middle. In germline, CDR1 is MNHEY, CDR2 SMNVEV (reference sequence). The CDR3 contains 14 residues. The material sequenced was PBMCs. The source of this sequence is a man aged 30 to 45 in good health and CMV-seronegative. The gene calls are TRBV27 and TRBJ1-4, with D maybe TRBD1 (5 bases). The CDR3 DNA reads as TGTGCCAGCGCTAGGGGAGGAGGGAATGAAAAACTGTTTTTT. Protein sequence: CASARGGGNEKLFF.